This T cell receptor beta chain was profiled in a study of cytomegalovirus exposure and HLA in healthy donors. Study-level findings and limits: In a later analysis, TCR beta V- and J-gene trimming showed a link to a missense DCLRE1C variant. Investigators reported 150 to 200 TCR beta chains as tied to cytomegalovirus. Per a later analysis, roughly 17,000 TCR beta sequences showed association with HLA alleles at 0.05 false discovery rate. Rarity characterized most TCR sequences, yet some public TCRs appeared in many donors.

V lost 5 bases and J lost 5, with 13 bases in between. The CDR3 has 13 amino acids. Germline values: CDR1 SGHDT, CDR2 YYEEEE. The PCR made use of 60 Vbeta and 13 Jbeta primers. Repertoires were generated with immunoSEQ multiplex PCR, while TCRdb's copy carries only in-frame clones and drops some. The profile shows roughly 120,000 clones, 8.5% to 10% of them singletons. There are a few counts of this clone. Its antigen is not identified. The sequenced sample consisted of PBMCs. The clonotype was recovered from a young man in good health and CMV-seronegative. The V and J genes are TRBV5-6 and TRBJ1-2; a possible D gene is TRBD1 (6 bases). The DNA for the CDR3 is TGTGCCAGCAGAACAGGGTTAGGGTATGGCTACACCTTC. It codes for CASRTGLGYGYTF.